Ten or more counts support the clone carrying this TCR beta chain. V lost 11 bases to trimming and J lost 3 bases, with 14 bases between them. This CDR3 spans 13 amino acids. TCRdb reprocessed the 5' RACE reads with MiXCR, giving one entry per CDR3 protein. The sample shows over 25,000 distinct CDR3 sequences, approximately 10% of them seen only once. This entry comes from a study of T cells after yellow fever vaccination. Overall study results and limits: It was a weaker secondary response, yet one that peaked faster, at day 5 versus 15. Overall, a small share of clonotypes was seen in both CD4 and CD8 compartments. Reappearance after the booster was observed for most primary-vaccination clones (roughly 97% CD4, roughly 90% CD8). On day 0, almost all vaccine-responding clonotypes were undetectable in sorted memory subsets.

This clonotype originated in a man between 18 and 29 years old who received the YFV17D yellow fever vaccine. The V gene is TRBV23-1, the J gene TRBJ2-1; D gene ambiguous. TRBV23-1 is labeled an ORF, and its function is uncertain. The specimen was PBMCs, either bulk or a sorted T-cell subset (CD4+, CD8+, memory, or dextramer-sorted; not recorded which), collected approximately 15 days after the first yellow fever vaccination. The CDR3 here is CADLGSYYNEQFF. The DNA of the CDR3 is TGCGCCGACCTCGGGTCCTACTACAATGAGCAGTTCTTC.